The TCR beta chain under discussion was sequenced for a study of tumor-infiltrating lymphocytes in localized non-small cell lung cancer. As for the study in general: From each patient, both tumor and uninvolved lung, non-adjacent to tumor, were sampled. Study-level results: Each assay used a separate piece of the same tissue.

For this clone: Its antigen remains unidentified.

Some clones are missing from TCRdb's copy, which holds only in-frame ones; the method was immunoSEQ multiplex PCR. The sample lists about 8,900 clones; roughly two thirds were seen once. The sample consisted of uninvolved lung tissue not adjacent to the tumor. This TCR was sampled from a human donor with non-small cell lung cancer.

The CDR3 DNA is TGTGCCAGCAGTTCGCACACACAGGGGCCGGACACTGAAGCTTTCTTT. Encoded protein: CASSSHTQGPDTEAFF. This chain links TRBV6-5 with TRBJ1-1, with TRBD1 matching 7 bases. CDR3 length equals 16 residues. In germline, CDR1 is MNHEY, CDR2 SVGAGI. V lost 4 bases to trimming and J lost 3 bases; unmatched junction nucleotides: 11.